A single count supports the clone carrying this T cell receptor beta chain. This specimen belongs to a study of T cell responses to AZD1222 COVID-19 vaccine. Using immunoSEQ multiplex PCR, the repertoire was profiled, and TCRdb retains in-frame clones only, with some absent. Here the sample spans about 130,000 clones, about 89% being singletons. Material: peripheral blood, obtained on day 0 of AZD1222 vaccination. This clonotype was sampled from an adult in good health.

The chain's CDR3 is CASGPVAGAISYEQYF. CDR3 bases: TGTGCCAGCGGCCCTGTAGCGGGAGCGATCTCCTACGAGCAGTACTTC. The chain combines TRBV27 with TRBJ2-7; 9 positions match TRBD2. V lost 8 bases to trimming and J lost 0 bases; unmatched junction nucleotides: 11. Looked up from germline, CDR1 is MNHEY and CDR2 is SMNVEV (reference sequence). The CDR3 extends over 16 amino acids.